This is a list of T cell receptor beta chains from one sample in a study of blood T cells in healthy people across ages. TCRdb reanalysed the 5' RACE reads using MiXCR and keeps one entry per CDR3 protein. Of about a million distinct CDR3 sequences in the sample, approximately 50% were seen once. Sequenced sample: blood. The receptors shown here come from a woman aged 60-75 years in good health. The CDR3 runs from the conserved cysteine through the conserved F or W. D genes are given only for firm matches. Only part of the rows carry a size: once, few, many, or a class if the clone is expanded.

TGTGCCAGCAGGCAACAAGGACTAGCGGGCGACGAGCAGTACTTC | CASRQQGLAGDEQYF | TRBV2 | once | TRBD2 | TRBJ2-7
TGTGCCAGCAGCTTGGACAGGGTGACGGGGGAGCTGTTTTTT | CASSLDRVTGELFF | TRBV7-2 | . | TRBD1 | TRBJ2-2
TGTGCCAGCACCCCACCTCCAGGGATCAATGAGCAGTACTTC | CASTPPPGINEQYF | TRBV28 | . | . | TRBJ2-5
TGTGCCGGCAGTTTGACAACTAGTTTCTACGAGCAGTACTTC | CAGSLTTSFYEQYF | TRBV12-3/TRBV12-4 | . | . | TRBJ2-7
TGCGCCAGCAGTAGAATCCCTAGGACTAGCGGGAGGGGGCTCAATGAGCAGTTCTTC | CASSRIPRTSGRGLNEQFF | TRBV10-1 | . | TRBD2 | TRBJ2-1
TGTGCCACCAGCGGAGGACAGGGGTATCAGCCCCAGCATTTT | CATSGGQGYQPQHF | TRBV15 | . | TRBD1 | TRBJ1-5
TGCAGCGCCCCTGGAGGGGAGCTTAACTATGGCTACACCTTC | CSAPGGELNYGYTF | TRBV29-1 | once | . | TRBJ1-2
TGTGCCAGCAGAAGCAGGGGGCGCGATGGGTCCAAAAACATTCAGTACTTC | CASRSRGRDGSKNIQYF | TRBV28 | . | TRBD1 | TRBJ2-4
TGCGCCAGCAGCCAAGAGATCTCTGCGGGGCCGTTAGAGACCCAGTACTTC | CASSQEISAGPLETQYF | TRBV4-1 | . | . | TRBJ2-5
TGCAGTGCTCCTAAGGATGGGGGTGTCGAGCAGTACTTC | CSAPKDGGVEQYF | TRBV20-1 | . | . | TRBJ2-7
TGTGCCACAAGACAGGAGACAGATACGCAGTATTTT | CATRQETDTQYF | TRBV10-3 | . | . | TRBJ2-3
TGTGCCACCAGCAGGGAGGCGGGGACGGGTCAGCCCCAGCATTTT | CATSREAGTGQPQHF | TRBV15 | . | . | TRBJ1-5
TGCGCCAGCAGCCAAGATCGGCAGATCTACGAGCAGTACTTC | CASSQDRQIYEQYF | TRBV4-3 | . | . | TRBJ2-7
TGTGCCAGTAGTATTGGACAGGGGGCGCGGAACGAGCAGTACTTC | CASSIGQGARNEQYF | TRBV19 | . | TRBD1 | TRBJ2-7
TGTGCCAGCAGCTTTCAGGGGGCGGGGCTCTCCTACGAGCAGTACTTC | CASSFQGAGLSYEQYF | TRBV7-2 | . | TRBD1 | TRBJ2-7
TGTGCCAGCAGCTCCCTAGCGGTCTACAATGAGCAGTTCTTC | CASSSLAVYNEQFF | TRBV7-8 | . | TRBD2 | TRBJ2-1
TGTGCCAGTAGACTAGCGGGAGGCCCGGTCGAGCTGTTTTTT | CASRLAGGPVELFF | TRBV13 | . | TRBD2 | TRBJ2-2
TGTGCCAGCAGTTCCCCCCGGGGGTCCTACAATGAGCAGTTCTTC | CASSSPRGSYNEQFF | TRBV6-5 | few | . | TRBJ2-1
TGTGCCAGCAGCTCGCTGAGCGGGAGCCAAGAGACCCAGTACTTC | CASSSLSGSQETQYF | TRBV11-2 | . | TRBD2 | TRBJ2-5
TGTGCCAGCAGCTGGGGTATTAGCAATCAGCCCCAGCATTTT | CASSWGISNQPQHF | TRBV5-6 | . | . | TRBJ1-5
TGTGCCAGCAGCCAAGGTATTAGCGGGAACAATGAGCAGTACTTC | CASSQGISGNNEQYF | TRBV3-1 | many | TRBD2 | TRBJ2-5
TGCAGTGCTAGACGTGGGGAGGGTTTGGGCGAGCAGTACTTC | CSARRGEGLGEQYF | TRBV20-1 | . | TRBD2 | TRBJ2-7
TGTGCCAGCAGTCGGGGACAGGGGGACATTCAGTACTTC | CASSRGQGDIQYF | TRBV6-2/TRBV6-3 | . | TRBD1 | TRBJ2-4
TGTGCCAGCAGCATACAGGGGACCTCCTACAATGAGCAGTTCTTC | CASSIQGTSYNEQFF | TRBV5-6 | . | TRBD1 | TRBJ2-1
TGTGCCAGCAGCGGTCGACAGGGGCGACAAGAGACCCAGTACTTC | CASSGRQGRQETQYF | TRBV7-9 | few | TRBD1 | TRBJ2-5
TGTGCCAGCAGTTACTCTGGGACAAAATACTCCTACGAGCAGTACTTC | CASSYSGTKYSYEQYF | TRBV6-6 | few | . | TRBJ2-7
TGTGCCAGCAGCCCCTGGGATGGTGGCATTCAGTACTTC | CASSPWDGGIQYF | TRBV7-2 | many | . | TRBJ2-4
TGTGCCAGCAGCCAAGATGGGTTCGAGAACTATGGCTACACCTTC | CASSQDGFENYGYTF | TRBV4-2 | many | . | TRBJ1-2
TGTGCCAGCAGCTTAGTCGCTAGCGTCTACAATGAGCAGTTCTTC | CASSLVASVYNEQFF | TRBV7-9 | many | . | TRBJ2-1
TGTGCCAGCAGTTTTCCTAGCGAGGAGACCCAGTACTTC | CASSFPSEETQYF | TRBV12-3/TRBV12-4 | few | . | TRBJ2-5
TGTGCCAGCAGCAAGGAAGGAACAGATACGCAGTATTTT | CASSKEGTDTQYF | TRBV7-2 | many | . | TRBJ2-3
TGCGCCAGCGCGAGGCCAAGCTCCTACAATGAGCAGTACTTC | CASARPSSYNEQYF | TRBV5-1 | . | . | TRBJ2-7
TGTGCCAGCAGTTTCTCTGCTGGGGCCAACGTCCTGACTTTC | CASSFSAGANVLTF | TRBV12-3/TRBV12-4 | few | . | TRBJ2-6
TGTGCCAGCAGCGTAGGTTCACCGTCGAGCACAGATACGCAGTATTTT | CASSVGSPSSTDTQYF | TRBV9 | . | . | TRBJ2-3
TGTGCCAGCAGTCAACAGGGGGCCGGGGAGCTGTTTTTT | CASSQQGAGELFF | TRBV12-3/TRBV12-4 | few | TRBD1 | TRBJ2-2
TGCAGCGTTGAAGCGTGGACAGGGGCCTCCAGGGAGCAGTACTTC | CSVEAWTGASREQYF | TRBV29-1 | . | TRBD1 | TRBJ2-7
TGCAGTCCAGACGACAGGGCCTATGGCTACACCTTC | CSPDDRAYGYTF | TRBV20-1 | . | TRBD1 | TRBJ1-2
TGTGCCAGCAGTTCGACCCTGACAGGCTACACCTTC | CASSSTLTGYTF | TRBV28 | many | . | TRBJ1-2
TGTGCCAGCAGTCCCTCTTCAGGGGAGCACCCAGATACGCAGTATTTT | CASSPSSGEHPDTQYF | TRBV27 | . | . | TRBJ2-3
TGTGCCAGCTCACCACCGGGCGCAGGGAGAAACACCATATATTTT | CASSPPGAGRNTIYF | TRBV18 | . | . | TRBJ1-3
TGCAGCGGGAAGGTGGGTGGGGCCAACGTCCTGACTTTC | CSGKVGGANVLTF | TRBV29-1 | . | . | TRBJ2-6
TGCGCCAGCAGCCAGGGCCCCGCTAGCACCACAGATACGCAGTATTTT | CASSQGPASTTDTQYF | TRBV4-1 | . | . | TRBJ2-3
TGTGCCAGCCAAAGGACAGGGGTAAGGGAGCAGTACTTC | CASQRTGVREQYF | TRBV19 | . | TRBD1 | TRBJ2-7
TGCAGCGCTTCCGAGGGACAGGGGGGACAGCCCCAGCATTTT | CSASEGQGGQPQHF | TRBV29-1 | . | TRBD1 | TRBJ1-5
TGTGCCAGCTCATATATTACAGGGGGCACACCCAATGAAAACATTCAGTACTTC | CASSYITGGTPNENIQYF | TRBV18 | few | TRBD1 | TRBJ2-4
TGTGCCAGCAGCCCGCTAGGTCATGAGCAGTTCTTC | CASSPLGHEQFF | TRBV6-2/TRBV6-3 | . | . | TRBJ2-1
TGTGCCAGCAGTAAGTCGAAGAGTGCGTACGAGCAGTACTTC | CASSKSKSAYEQYF | TRBV6-5 | . | . | TRBJ2-7
TGTGCCACCAGAGCGGGAGGGAGCTCCTACGAGCAGTACTTC | CATRAGGSSYEQYF | TRBV10-3 | once | TRBD2 | TRBJ2-7
TGCGCCAGCAGCCTCGATACAGGGGGCGGTAGGAGAAAGACCCAGTACTTC | CASSLDTGGGRRKTQYF | TRBV5-1 | . | TRBD1 | TRBJ2-5
TGTGCCAGCAGCCCTCTAGACAGGACCTACGAGCAGTACTTC | CASSPLDRTYEQYF | TRBV7-9 | few | . | TRBJ2-7
TGCAGTGCTAGAGATGGTGCAGGGTTTGGCTACACCTTC | CSARDGAGFGYTF | TRBV20-1 | . | . | TRBJ1-2
TGTGCCAGCAGTTACTACGGAGAGAATACGCAGTATTTT | CASSYYGENTQYF | TRBV6-2/TRBV6-3 | . | . | TRBJ2-3
TGTGCCAGCAGGCGCGGGACAGGGGAGCTGTTTTTT | CASRRGTGELFF | TRBV12-3/TRBV12-4 | . | . | TRBJ2-2
TGCAGCGTGGCCGGGACTAGCGGGCTATACAATGAGCAGTTCTTC | CSVAGTSGLYNEQFF | TRBV29-1 | . | TRBD2 | TRBJ2-1
TGCAGTGCTGCCGGGACTAGCGGGGGACCTTACGAGCAGTACTTC | CSAAGTSGGPYEQYF | TRBV20-1 | . | TRBD2 | TRBJ2-7
TGTGCCAGCAGCACAAACGAAGGCGACGAGCAGTACTTC | CASSTNEGDEQYF | TRBV6-2/TRBV6-3 | . | . | TRBJ2-7
TGTGCCAGCAGTTTAGGCCCGAACGGGGAGACCCAGTACTTC | CASSLGPNGETQYF | TRBV9 | . | . | TRBJ2-5
TGTGCCAGCATTAGACAGATCGCGAACACCGGGGAGCTGTTTTTT | CASIRQIANTGELFF | TRBV6-1 | . | . | TRBJ2-2
TGTGCCAGCAGTCAAATGAGGACTAGTGGTGGTTATGAGCAGTTCTTC | CASSQMRTSGGYEQFF | TRBV6-2/TRBV6-3 | few | TRBD2 | TRBJ2-1